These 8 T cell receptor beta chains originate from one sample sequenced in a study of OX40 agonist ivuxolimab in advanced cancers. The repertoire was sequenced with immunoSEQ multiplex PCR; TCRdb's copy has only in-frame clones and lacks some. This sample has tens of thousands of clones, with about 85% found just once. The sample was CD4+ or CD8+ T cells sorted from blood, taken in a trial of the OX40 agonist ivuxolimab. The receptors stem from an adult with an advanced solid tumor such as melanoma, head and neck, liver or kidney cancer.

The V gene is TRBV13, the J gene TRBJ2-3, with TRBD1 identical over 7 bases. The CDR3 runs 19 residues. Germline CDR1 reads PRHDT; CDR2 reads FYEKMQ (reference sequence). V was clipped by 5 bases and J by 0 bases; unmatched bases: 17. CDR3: CASSGWDAEGGSSTDTQYF. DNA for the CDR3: TGTGCCAGCAGCGGATGGGATGCTGAAGGGGGCTCGAGCACAGATACGCAGTATTTT.

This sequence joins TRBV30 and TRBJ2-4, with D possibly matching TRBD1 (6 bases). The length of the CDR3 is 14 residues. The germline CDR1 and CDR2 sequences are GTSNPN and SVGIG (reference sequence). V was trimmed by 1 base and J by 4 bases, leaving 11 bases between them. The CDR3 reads CAWSETGPKNIQYF. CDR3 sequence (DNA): TGTGCCTGGAGTGAAACAGGGCCGAAAAACATTCAGTACTTC.

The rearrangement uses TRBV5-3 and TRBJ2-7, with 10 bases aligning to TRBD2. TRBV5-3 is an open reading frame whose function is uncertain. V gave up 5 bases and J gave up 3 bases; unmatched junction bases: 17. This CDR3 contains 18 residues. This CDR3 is CARSFGQREGQDGYEQYF. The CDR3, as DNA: TGTGCCAGAAGTTTCGGGCAGCGGGAGGGCCAGGACGGCTACGAGCAGTACTTC.

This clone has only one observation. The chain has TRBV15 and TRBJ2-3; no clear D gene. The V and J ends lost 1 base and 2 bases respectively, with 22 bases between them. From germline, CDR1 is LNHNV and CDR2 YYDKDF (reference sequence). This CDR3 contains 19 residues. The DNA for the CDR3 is TGTGCCACCAGCAGAGCTCAAGCCCTCCGGCTAGTAGACACAGATACGCAGTATTTT. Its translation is CATSRAQALRLVDTDTQYF. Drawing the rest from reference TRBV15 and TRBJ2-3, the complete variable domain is DAMVIQNPRYQVTQFGKPVTLSCSQTLNHNVMYWYQQKSSQAPKLLFHYYDKDFNNEADTPDNFQSRRPNTSFCFLDIRSPGLGDTAMYLCATSRAQALRLVDTDTQYFGPGTRLTVL.

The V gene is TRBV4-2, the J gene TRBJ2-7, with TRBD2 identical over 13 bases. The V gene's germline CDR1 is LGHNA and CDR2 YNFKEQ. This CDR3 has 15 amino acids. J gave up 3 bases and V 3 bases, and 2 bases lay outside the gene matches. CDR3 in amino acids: CASSHGLAGDYEQYF. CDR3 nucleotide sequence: TGTGCCAGCAGCCACGGACTAGCGGGAGACTACGAGCAGTACTTC.

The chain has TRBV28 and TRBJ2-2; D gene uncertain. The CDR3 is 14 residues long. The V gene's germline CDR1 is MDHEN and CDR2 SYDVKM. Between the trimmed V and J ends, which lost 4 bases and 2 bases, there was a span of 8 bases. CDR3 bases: TGTGCCAGCAGTTCGGCGGATAACACCGGGGAGCTGTTTTTT. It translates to CASSSADNTGELFF.

The CDR3 protein is CASSLQRGTYEQYF. The CDR3 DNA is TGTGCCAGCAGCTTACAGCGGGGGACCTACGAGCAGTACTTC. The chain employs TRBV7-2 and TRBJ2-5; the match to TRBD2 covers 8 bases. Judging by the DNA end, TRBJ2-7 fits better; the J call may be wrong. The CDR3 totals 14 residues. Germline lookup yields CDR1 SGHTA and CDR2 FQGNSA.

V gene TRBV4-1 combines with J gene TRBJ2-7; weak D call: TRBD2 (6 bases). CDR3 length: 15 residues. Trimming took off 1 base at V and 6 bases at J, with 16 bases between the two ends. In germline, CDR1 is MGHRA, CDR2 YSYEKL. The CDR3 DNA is TGCGCCAGCAGCCAAGGGACGGACCCGGGAGTCGAGCAGTACTTC. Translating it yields CASSQGTDPGVEQYF.